This section outlines one T cell receptor beta chain sequence together with its context. This clone was seen only once. The specificity of this receptor is unknown. No much larger clone exists at a distance of one base, and base qualities are not known. At the junction V is shortened by 2 bases and J by 2 bases, with 10 bases in between. From the germline V gene, CDR1 is MNHNS and CDR2 is SASEGT. Including the terminal cysteine and phenylalanine, the CDR3 comprises 14 residues. Just CDR3 DNA is preserved here, 42 bases in frame from base 1. The source of the sample is a study of T cell responses to AZD1222 COVID-19 vaccine (dated by TCRdb to the early 2020s). With respect to the entire study: TCR sequencing was performed for some 250 trial participants, of whom some 200 were given two doses of AZD1222 and approximately 25 were given two doses of MenACWY control vaccine. Trial participants were enrolled by age into 18-55, 56-69 and 70-plus year subgroups, with about 150, 27 and 61 TCR-sequenced participants respectively. The paper as a whole reports these results and caveats: Because no day 14 peak-response samples were available, the repertoires could be characterized only after the peak T cell response. A significant rise in spike-specific TCR breadth and depth was observed after two AZD1222 doses relative to day 0 and relative to MenACWY recipients. Reportedly, almost half of the unique spike-specific TCRs recognized epitopes lying outside the regions that are mutated in the B.1.351 and B.1.1.7 variants. Participants were mostly white British, with more females than males. The authors suggested clonal diversity may have been underestimated. In the small 56-69-year group, the increase in depth fell short of significance, most likely because of low power. The vaccine-associated CD4 TCRs covered the entire spike protein, and the dominant responses fell in regions 160-218 and 743-854. Conclusions about previously exposed vaccinees are limited because only five to seven AZD1222 recipients were SARS-CoV-2 seropositive at baseline.

The time point label, as the study defines it: baseline before first vaccination. In the paper's terms, the treatment or condition label means: meningococcal conjugate vaccine given as trial control. Vaccinee samples were obtained from the UK trials COV001 and COV002, which included a single-blind randomized controlled phase 2/3 trial of AZD1222 (ChAdOx1 nCoV-19) in healthy adults. Trial participant PBMC samples were collected at day 0 and day 28 after the second dose for TCRbeta chain sequencing. The CDR3 regions of human TCRbeta chains were analyzed by immunosequencing. Concerning the study's data processing: TCRs in the repertoires were compared against a reference library of SARS-CoV-2-specific TCRs that had been generated with the MIRA antigen-specificity platform. Breadth was defined as the fraction of unique TCRs that were SARS-CoV-2-associated, and depth was defined as the fraction of total T cells that were SARS-CoV-2-associated. Using the MIRA data, each spike-specific TCR was mapped to the spike region that the TCR reacts to and placed in a CD4 or CD8 class. Log10-transformed breadth and depth values were compared by one-way ANOVA with Sidak's multiple comparisons tests. Entries here come from immuneACCESS through TCRdb and include only in-frame sequences with V and J called. Some clones fail to appear in such tables; in the studies checked, an unresolved V gene covers under half of the shortfall, and the cause of the remainder is unknown. That table supplies the V and J calls and clone size; D and trimming were determined from the DNA. The table for this sample lists around 100,000 clones; 87% of them were counted only once. 4% to 5% of the sample rests with the top ten.

Specimen: peripheral blood, collected on day 0 of MenACWY control vaccination. The receptor chain draws on TRBV6-1 and TRBJ2-7; TRBD1 is a possible D gene, resting on 5 matching bases. The sequence was collected from an adult in good health. The CDR3 reads as follows: CASSEITGPYEQYF. The DNA is TGTGCCAGCAGTGAAATTACAGGTCCCTACGAGCAGTACTTC.